Presented here are 20 T cell receptor beta chains from one specimen sequenced in a study of OX40 agonist ivuxolimab in advanced cancers. Assay used: immunoSEQ multiplex PCR; TCRdb lists only in-frame clones, some missing. The sample includes roughly 49,000 clones, around nine tenths seen only once; the top ten take about 9.4%. This specimen consisted of CD4+ or CD8+ T cells sorted from blood, obtained in a trial of the OX40 agonist ivuxolimab. These receptors all stem from an adult with an advanced solid tumor such as melanoma, head and neck, liver or kidney cancer.

The chain couples TRBV4-1 to TRBJ2-1, with 14 bases fitting TRBD2. The CDR3 totals 17 residues. Germline-derived CDR1 and CDR2 are MGHRA and YSYEKL. V shed 3 bases and J 8 bases; nucleotides not matched to a gene: 9. CDR3 nucleotides: TGCGCCAGCAGCCACCCTCGAGGGACTAGCGGGGGTTATGAGCAGTTCTTC. Residues: CASSHPRGTSGGYEQFF.

The rearrangement links TRBV27 to TRBJ1-1; 7 bases map to TRBD1. V lost 5 bases, J lost 3 bases, and 6 bases stayed unmatched. CDR1 MNHEY and CDR2 SMNVEV come from the germline V gene (reference sequence). CDR3 length: 14 amino acids. The CDR3 is CASSVTGAHTEAFF. DNA for the CDR3: TGTGCCAGCAGTGTCACAGGGGCCCACACTGAAGCTTTCTTT.

The chain recombines TRBV5-8 with TRBJ2-1; 11 nucleotides align to TRBD2. CDR1 is SGHTS and CDR2 is YDEGEE in the germline V gene. V lost 4 bases, J lost 3 bases, and 3 bases stayed unmatched. The CDR3 covers 15 residues. The CDR3 is CASSLTSGGYNEQFF. DNA for the CDR3: TGTGCCAGCAGCCTAACTAGCGGGGGCTACAATGAGCAGTTCTTC. Variable domain in full (rest from reference TRBV5-8 and TRBJ2-1): EAGVTQSPTHLIKTRGQQATLRCSPISGHTSVYWYQQALGLGLQFLLWYDEGEERNRGNFPPRFSGRQFPNYSSELNVNALELEDSALYLCASSLTSGGYNEQFFGPGTRLTVL.

This chain joins TRBV18 and TRBJ1-5; D is perhaps TRBD1 (5 bases). Deletions cut 3 bases from V and 3 bases from J, with 15 bases between. Germline V gene data show CDR1 as KGHSH and CDR2 as LQKENI. The CDR3 is made up of 16 amino acids. CDR3 protein: CASSPEVDRPNQPQHF. The CDR3 region has the DNA TGTGCCAGCTCACCGGAAGTCGACAGACCCAATCAGCCCCAGCATTTT.

This chain links TRBV11-3 with TRBJ2-7, with no clear D. Looked up from germline, CDR1 is SGHNT and CDR2 is YENEEA. This CDR3 has 19 residues. The V end lost 0 bases, the J end lost 0 bases, and 21 bases lay between the germline ends. In DNA form, the CDR3 reads TGTGCCAGCAGCTTAGATCCTGCGGCAGGAGTTAGAAGCTCCTACGAGCAGTACTTC. The encoded protein is CASSLDPAAGVRSSYEQYF.

The rearrangement joins TRBV7-9 to TRBJ2-3, with D unresolved. The germline CDR1 and CDR2 sequences are SEHNR and FQNEAQ (reference sequence). V lost 5 bases to trimming and J lost 3 bases, with 3 bases between them. The CDR3 contains 11 residues. CDR3 protein: CASSPTDTQYF. CDR3 nucleotides: TGTGCCAGCAGCCCAACAGATACGCAGTATTTT. Together with reference TRBV7-9 and TRBJ2-3, the CDR3 gives the full variable domain: DTGVSQNPRHKITKRGQNVTFRCDPISEHNRLYWYRQTLGQGPEFLTYFQNEAQLEKSRLLSDRFSAERPKGSFSTLEIQRTEQGDSAMYLCASSPTDTQYFGPGTRLTVL.

The J gene is TRBJ2-3, the V gene TRBV4-3, with D possibly TRBD1 on 6 matching bases. V was shortened by 3 bases and J by 4 bases, with 8 bases between the two germline ends. The CDR3 has 13 amino acids. Germline V CDR1 and CDR2: LGHNA, YSLEER. The CDR3 bases are TGCGCCAGCAGCCACCAGGGGCCAGATACGCAGTATTTT. Its protein product is CASSHQGPDTQYF.

The chain uses TRBV5-6 and TRBJ1-1, with D maybe TRBD1 (5 bases). This CDR3 has 14 amino acids. Trimming left V 3 bases short and J 11 bases short, with 20 bases between. Germline lookup yields CDR1 SGHDT and CDR2 YYEEEE. CDR3: CASSSGRARGPAFF. DNA for the CDR3: TGTGCCAGCAGCTCCGGACGAGCCCGGGGACCCGCTTTCTTT.

The V and J genes are TRBV7-2 and TRBJ2-1; D is ambiguous. This CDR3 is built from 13 residues. Trimming took 5 bases from V and 6 from J, leaving 11 bases between them. Germline loops: CDR1 SGHTA, CDR2 FQGNSA. CDR3 amino acids: CASSASSGNEQFF. The CDR3 DNA follows: TGTGCCAGCAGCGCCTCTTCGGGCAATGAGCAGTTCTTC.

This chain links TRBV5-6 with TRBJ2-7, with D unresolved. There are 15 residues in the CDR3. CDR1 SGHDT and CDR2 YYEEEE come from the germline V gene. V was cut by 1 base and J by 2 bases, with 13 bases left in between. CDR3: CASSLWAGTPYEQYF. The CDR3 DNA is TGTGCCAGCAGCTTGTGGGCCGGTACCCCCTACGAGCAGTACTTC.

In nucleotides, the CDR3 is TGTGCTAGTGGTTCCCCCCCAATTACCTACGAGCAGTACTTC. It codes for CASGSPPITYEQYF. The V gene is TRBV12-5, the J gene TRBJ2-7; D call uncertain. The CDR3 is 14 amino acids. Germline V gene lookup returns CDR1 LGHNT and CDR2 FRNRAP. The ends were cut back, 4 bases at V and 2 bases at J, with 12 bases in the middle.

This chain uses TRBV7-3 with TRBJ2-1; D might be TRBD1 or TRBD2, each matching 5 bases. The V gene's germline CDR1 is SGHTA and CDR2 FQGTGA. This CDR3 has 12 amino acids. V lost 5 bases to trimming and J lost 4 bases, with 6 bases between them. As DNA, the CDR3 is TGTGCCAGCAGCGAGGGGTACAATGAGCAGTTCTTC. It yields the protein CASSEGYNEQFF.

The rearrangement links TRBV4-2 to TRBJ1-2; no clear D gene. Deletions cut 1 base from V and 4 bases from J, with 13 bases between. From germline, CDR1 is LGHNA and CDR2 YNFKEQ. CDR3 length: 15 amino acids. As DNA, the CDR3 is TGTGCCAGCAGCCAAGTCGCTTTCGGGTTCTATGGCTACACCTTC. This translates into CASSQVAFGFYGYTF.

At least ten counts were recorded for this clone. The V call is TRBV6-1, the J call TRBJ2-4, with TRBD2 identical over 10 bases. V shed 2 bases and J 2 bases; nucleotides not matched to a gene: 9. CDR1 and CDR2 (germline): MNHNS, SASEGT. This CDR3 comprises 18 residues. The DNA of the CDR3 is TGTGCCAGCAGTGAATTAGCGGGGGGCCTAGGGACCAAAAACATTCAGTACTTC. Amino acid sequence: CASSELAGGLGTKNIQYF.

The rearrangement joins TRBV19 to TRBJ1-2; unclear D gene. CDR3 length equals 16 residues. Germline V gene data show CDR1 as LNHDA and CDR2 as SQIVND (reference sequence). Trimming removed 0 bases from V and 3 bases from J, with 14 bases in between. This CDR3 is CASSIDPEIYYYGYTF. The DNA for the CDR3 is TGTGCCAGTAGTATAGACCCCGAGATTTACTACTATGGCTACACCTTC.

The chain is built from TRBV6-5 and TRBJ2-3, with TRBD2 matching over 10 bases. V lost 0 bases, J lost 9 bases, and 3 bases stayed unmatched. CDR1 and CDR2 from the germline V gene are MNHEY and SVGAGI. The CDR3 runs 14 residues. The CDR3 DNA follows: TGTGCCAGCAGTTACTCGGCTAGCGGGAGCACGCAGTATTTT. This gives the protein CASSYSASGSTQYF.

The V and J genes are TRBV7-2 and TRBJ2-1; TRBD1 or TRBD2 may be the D gene (5 bases each). The CDR3 has 16 amino acids. Trimming removed 5 bases at V and 2 bases at J, with 16 bases between. CDR1 SGHTA and CDR2 FQGNSA come from the germline V gene. The CDR3 coding sequence is TGTGCCAGCAGCCGGTTAACCGGGACCCCCTACAATGAGCAGTTCTTC. It yields the protein CASSRLTGTPYNEQFF.

The chain carries TRBV6-5 and TRBJ2-7, with TRBD1 matching over 8 bases. Per the germline V gene, CDR1 is MNHEY and CDR2 is SVGAGI. V lost 2 bases, J lost 3 bases, and 0 bases stayed unmatched. There are 13 residues in the CDR3. This CDR3 is CASSYGTGYEQYF. The CDR3 region has the DNA TGTGCCAGCAGTTACGGGACAGGCTACGAGCAGTACTTC.

V gene TRBV9 combines with J gene TRBJ2-5, with D perhaps matching TRBD2 (7 bases). CDR1 and CDR2 from the germline V gene are SGDLS and YYNGEE. The CDR3 spans 17 residues. V lost 0 bases to trimming and J lost 5 bases, with 20 bases between them. The CDR3 protein is CASSVGRLADGGETQYF. CDR3 bases: TGTGCCAGCAGCGTAGGGCGGCTAGCGGACGGGGGCGAGACCCAGTACTTC.

This sequence joins TRBV7-9 and TRBJ1-2; the D is unclear. The CDR3 runs to 14 residues. Germline CDR1 is SEHNR and CDR2 is FQNEAQ (reference sequence). The germline V and J ends were trimmed by 1 base and 6 bases, with 12 bases remaining between them. CDR3 amino acids: CASSLEPGRDGYTF. The CDR3 DNA reads as TGTGCCAGCAGCTTAGAGCCCGGGAGGGATGGCTACACCTTC. Supplemented by reference TRBV7-9 and TRBJ1-2, the full variable domain reads DTGVSQNPRHKITKRGQNVTFRCDPISEHNRLYWYRQTLGQGPEFLTYFQNEAQLEKSRLLSDRFSAERPKGSFSTLEIQRTEQGDSAMYLCASSLEPGRDGYTFGSGTRLTVV.